This T cell receptor beta chain appears in the sequencing data of a study of PD-1 blockade in classical Hodgkin lymphoma. Whole-study findings and limits: Compared with baseline, CD4+ but not CD8+ TCR diversity had risen significantly by C4D1. Newly diagnosed patients were reported to start with lower TCR diversity than healthy donors. Exclusion applied to patients who initiated nivolumab less than 1 year following ASCT. Baseline diversity in complete responders resembled that of newly diagnosed patients.

Points on this clone: Its antigen is undetermined.

V was trimmed by 5 bases and J by 6 bases, leaving 16 bases between them. This CDR3 comprises 14 residues. Germline CDR1 is SGHTA and CDR2 is FQGNSA. The protocol was immunoSEQ multiplex PCR, while the TCRdb copy is restricted to in-frame clones and leaves out a portion. The sample yields tens of thousands of clones, over 75% seen once. Every patient was affected by relapse after autologous stem cell transplantation, while exposure to brentuximab vedotin was not uniform. The chain joins TRBV7-2 to TRBJ1-2, with no clear D. The input for sequencing was peripheral blood mononuclear cells (PBMCs), taken at baseline. The receptor comes from a human donor with classical Hodgkin lymphoma. CDR3 bases: TGTGCCAGCAGCCCCGTTAGTCAGTTGCATGGCTACACCTTC. Its translation: CASSPVSQLHGYTF.